One TCR beta chain is described in this entry. Its antigen remains unidentified. The germline CDR1 and CDR2 sequences are LGHNA and YNFKEQ. This CDR3 is 15 amino acids long. Trimming removed 0 bases from V and 2 bases from J, with 7 bases in between. This sample is part of a study of shared clonotypes between healthy human individuals. Positive CCR7 selection of CD45RO-negative cells yielded the naive CD8 cells, and terminally differentiated effector memory CD45RA+ cells were excluded. Study observations and caveats: In general, naive subsets displayed greater estimated richness than memory subsets did. Clonotypes that were shared across a handful of donors made up approximately 5% of naive CD4 clonotypes.

Deep-level running was used for the assay. Profiled with immunoSEQ multiplex PCR; TCRdb holds only in-frame clones, not every one. The sample gives around 620,000 clones, approximately 95% of which show up once; around 0.11% is in the top ten. The sample was naive CD8+ T cells sorted from blood. The TCR originated in a woman younger than 45 in good health. V is TRBV4-2 and J is TRBJ2-2, with D perhaps TRBD2 (5 bases). The CDR3 loop reads CASSQESGNTGELFF. CDR3 DNA sequence: TGTGCCAGCAGCCAAGAGTCGGGAAACACCGGGGAGCTGTTTTTT.